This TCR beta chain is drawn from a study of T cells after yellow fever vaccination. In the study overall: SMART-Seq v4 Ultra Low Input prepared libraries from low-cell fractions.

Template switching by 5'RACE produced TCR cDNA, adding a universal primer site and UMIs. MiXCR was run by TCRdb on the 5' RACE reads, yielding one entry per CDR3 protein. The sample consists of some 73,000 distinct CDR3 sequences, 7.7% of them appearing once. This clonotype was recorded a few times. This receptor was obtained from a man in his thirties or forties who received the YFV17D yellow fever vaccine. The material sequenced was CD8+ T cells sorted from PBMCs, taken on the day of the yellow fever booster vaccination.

The CDR3 reads CASSQDIGLVVPKQFF. The DNA of the CDR3 is TGCGCCAGCAGCCAAGATATCGGACTAGTAGTACCGAAGCAGTTCTTC. The V and J genes are TRBV4-1 and TRBJ2-1, with 7 bases aligning to TRBD2. V lost 0 bases to trimming and J lost 11 bases; unmatched junction nucleotides: 13. The germline V gene has CDR1 MGHRA and CDR2 YSYEKL. This CDR3 has 16 amino acids.